This T cell receptor beta chain was sequenced during a study of blood T cell repertoires in COVID-19. The overall study: PBMCs, B-cell-depleted T cells, or T cells provided the cDNA or gDNA that made up the material.

The assay was immunoSEQ multiplex PCR, and TCRdb's table has in-frame clones only and misses some. The table has approximately 68,000 clones, more than 75% seen once; the top ten hold 5.5% to 8%. J was trimmed by 4 bases and V by 4 bases; bases with no gene match: 10. Germline V CDR1 and CDR2: SQVTM, ANQGSEA. This CDR3 comprises 16 residues. The receptor comes from a man between 50 and 59 years old with active COVID-19. The rearrangement uses TRBV29-1 and TRBJ1-1; 12 bases match TRBD1. Input material: peripheral blood. CDR3 DNA: TGCAGCGTTGCTGCCGGGACAGGGGGCATCGTCACTGAAGCTTTCTTT. It encodes CSVAAGTGGIVTEAFF.